The present entry profiles one T cell receptor beta chain with its context. Its antigen remains unknown. Every donor was a healthy person donating bone marrow. This sample was included in a study of cytomegalovirus exposure and HLA in healthy donors. Study outcomes and limitations: As a later analysis showed, a missense DCLRE1C variant was linked to trimming of TCR beta V- and J-genes.

It was with 60 Vbeta and 13 Jbeta primers that the PCR ran. The assay was immunoSEQ multiplex PCR, and TCRdb's table has in-frame clones only and misses some. The sample totals roughly 78,000 clones. The V gene end was trimmed by 6 bases and the J gene end by 3 bases; junction bases not matched to a gene: 7. CDR3 length: 16 residues. Germline-derived CDR1 and CDR2 are SEHNR and FQNEAQ (reference sequence). This TCR was sampled from a boy aged 10-17 years in good health and CMV-seronegative. The sequenced sample was PBMCs. This chain connects TRBV7-9 to TRBJ2-7, with TRBD2 matching 14 bases. The CDR3 spells CASRPTGTSGSYEQYF. The CDR3 nucleotides read TGTGCCAGCAGACCTACCGGGACTAGCGGGAGCTACGAGCAGTACTTC.